The following is a T cell receptor beta chain sequence with its context. Sequenced by immunoSEQ multiplex PCR; TCRdb stores in-frame clones only, minus some. The sample consists of approximately 50,000 clones, around 88% of them appearing once. This entry comes from a study of blood T cell repertoires in COVID-19. Looking at the study overall: The samples span acute and convalescent COVID-19 from the United States, Italy and Spain.

The CDR3 is made up of 15 amino acids. V dropped 3 bases and J dropped 8; count of bases not matched to a gene: 6. CDR1 is MNHEY and CDR2 is SMNVEV in the germline V gene (reference sequence). Material: peripheral blood. This clonotype was sampled from a woman older than 75 with acute or convalescent COVID-19. The J gene is TRBJ1-4, the V gene TRBV27; 10 nucleotides match TRBD1. This chain's CDR3 is CASSFWTGGGEKLFF. The CDR3 DNA follows: TGTGCCAGCAGTTTTTGGACAGGGGGAGGCGAAAAACTGTTTTTT.